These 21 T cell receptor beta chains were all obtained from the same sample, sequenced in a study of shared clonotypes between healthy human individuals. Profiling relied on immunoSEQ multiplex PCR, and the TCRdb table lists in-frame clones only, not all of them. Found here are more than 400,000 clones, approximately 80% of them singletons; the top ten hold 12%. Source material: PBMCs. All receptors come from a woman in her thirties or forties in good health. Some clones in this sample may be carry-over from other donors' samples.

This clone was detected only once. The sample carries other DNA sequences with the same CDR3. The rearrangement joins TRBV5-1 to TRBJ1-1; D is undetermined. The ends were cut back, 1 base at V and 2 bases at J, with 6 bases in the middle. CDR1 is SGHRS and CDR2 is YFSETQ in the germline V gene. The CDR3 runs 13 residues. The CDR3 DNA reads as TGCGCCAGCAGCTTGACAGTTAACACTGAAGCTTTCTTT. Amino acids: CASSLTVNTEAFF.

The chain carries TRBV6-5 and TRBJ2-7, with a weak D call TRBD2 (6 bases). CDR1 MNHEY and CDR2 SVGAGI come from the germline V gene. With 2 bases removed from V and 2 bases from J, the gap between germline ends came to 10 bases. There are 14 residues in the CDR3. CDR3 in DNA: TGTGCCAGCAGTTACCGGGCGGGACCCTACGAGCAGTACTTC. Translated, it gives CASSYRAGPYEQYF.

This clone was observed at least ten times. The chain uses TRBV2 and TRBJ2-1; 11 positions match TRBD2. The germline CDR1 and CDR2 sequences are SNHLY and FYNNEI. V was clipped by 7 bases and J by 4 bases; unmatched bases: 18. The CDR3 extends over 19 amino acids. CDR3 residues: CASTYSGQPGLADYNEQFF. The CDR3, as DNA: TGTGCCAGCACCTACTCGGGACAACCGGGACTAGCGGATTACAATGAGCAGTTCTTC.

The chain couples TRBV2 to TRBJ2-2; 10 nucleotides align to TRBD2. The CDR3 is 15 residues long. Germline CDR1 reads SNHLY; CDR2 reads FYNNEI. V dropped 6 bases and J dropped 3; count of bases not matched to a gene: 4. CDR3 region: CASRRTSGDTGELFF. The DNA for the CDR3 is TGTGCCAGCAGGAGGACTAGCGGAGACACCGGGGAGCTGTTTTTT.

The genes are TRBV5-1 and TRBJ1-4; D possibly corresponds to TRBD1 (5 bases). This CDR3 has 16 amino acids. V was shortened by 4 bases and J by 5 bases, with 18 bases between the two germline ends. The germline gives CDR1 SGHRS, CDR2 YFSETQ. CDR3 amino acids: CASSIGSTGSNEKLFF. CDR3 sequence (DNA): TGCGCCAGCAGCATAGGGTCCACAGGTTCCAATGAAAAACTGTTTTTT. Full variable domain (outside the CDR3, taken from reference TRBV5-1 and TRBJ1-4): KAGVTQTPRYLIKTRGQQVTLSCSPISGHRSVSWYQQTPGQGLQFLFEYFSETQRNKGNFPGRFSGRQFSNSRSEMNVSTLELGDSALYLCASSIGSTGSNEKLFFGSGTQLSVL.

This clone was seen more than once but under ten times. CDR3 bases: TGTGCCAGCAGTGAAGAGCAGGGGGCAGAGGAGACCCAGTACTTC. Its translation: CASSEEQGAEETQYF. The V gene is TRBV2, the J gene TRBJ2-5; 8 bases agree with TRBD1. V gave up 1 base and J gave up 5 bases; unmatched junction bases: 6. The CDR3 is made up of 15 amino acids. The germline V gene encodes CDR1 SNHLY and CDR2 FYNNEI.

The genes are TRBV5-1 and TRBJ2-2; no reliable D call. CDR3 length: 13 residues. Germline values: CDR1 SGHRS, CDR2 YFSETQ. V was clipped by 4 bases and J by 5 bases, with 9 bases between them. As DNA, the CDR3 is TGCGCCAGCAGCCAATCAGGTACCGGGGAGCTGTTTTTT. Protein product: CASSQSGTGELFF. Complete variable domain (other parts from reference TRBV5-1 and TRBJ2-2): KAGVTQTPRYLIKTRGQQVTLSCSPISGHRSVSWYQQTPGQGLQFLFEYFSETQRNKGNFPGRFSGRQFSNSRSEMNVSTLELGDSALYLCASSQSGTGELFFGEGSRLTVL.

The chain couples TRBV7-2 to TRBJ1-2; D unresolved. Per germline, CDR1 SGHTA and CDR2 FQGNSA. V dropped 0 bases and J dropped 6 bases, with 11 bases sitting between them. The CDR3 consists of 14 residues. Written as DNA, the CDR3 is TGTGCCAGCAGCTTAGCGGGTCGAGAAAATGGCTACACCTTC. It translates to CASSLAGRENGYTF.

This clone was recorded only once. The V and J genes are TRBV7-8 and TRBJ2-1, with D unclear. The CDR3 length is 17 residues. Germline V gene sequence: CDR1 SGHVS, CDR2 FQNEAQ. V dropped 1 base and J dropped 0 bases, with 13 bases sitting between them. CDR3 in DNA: TGTGCCAGCAGCTTAGTCGCAGCGCTAAGCTCCTACAATGAGCAGTTCTTC. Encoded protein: CASSLVAALSSYNEQFF.

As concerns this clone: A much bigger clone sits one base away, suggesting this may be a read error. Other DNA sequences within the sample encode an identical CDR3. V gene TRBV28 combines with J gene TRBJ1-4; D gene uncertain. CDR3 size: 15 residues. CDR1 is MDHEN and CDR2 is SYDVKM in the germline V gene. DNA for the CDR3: TGTGCCAGCAGCCGGGCCGGGCCGGGGAATGAGAAACTGTTTTTT. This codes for CASSRAGPGNEKLFF.

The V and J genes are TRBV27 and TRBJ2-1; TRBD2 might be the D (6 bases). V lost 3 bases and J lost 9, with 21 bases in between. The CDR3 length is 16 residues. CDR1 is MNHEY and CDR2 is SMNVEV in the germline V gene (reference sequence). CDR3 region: CASSFLGGPSDGEQFF. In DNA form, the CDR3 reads TGTGCCAGCAGTTTCCTGGGGGGACCCAGCGACGGTGAGCAGTTCTTC.

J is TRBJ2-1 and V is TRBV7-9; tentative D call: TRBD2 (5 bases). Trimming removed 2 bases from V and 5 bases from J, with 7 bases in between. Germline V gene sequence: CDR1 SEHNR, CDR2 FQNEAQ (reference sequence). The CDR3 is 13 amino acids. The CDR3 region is CASSLRADNEQFF. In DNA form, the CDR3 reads TGTGCCAGCAGCTTACGAGCGGACAATGAGCAGTTCTTC.

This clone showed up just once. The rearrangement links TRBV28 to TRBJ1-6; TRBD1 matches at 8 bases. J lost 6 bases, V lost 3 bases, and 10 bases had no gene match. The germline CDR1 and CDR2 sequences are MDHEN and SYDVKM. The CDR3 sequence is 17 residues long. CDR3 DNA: TGTGCCAGCAGTTTCTTTACCCAGGGGGCGTTTAATTCACCCCTCCACTTT. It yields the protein CASSFFTQGAFNSPLHF.

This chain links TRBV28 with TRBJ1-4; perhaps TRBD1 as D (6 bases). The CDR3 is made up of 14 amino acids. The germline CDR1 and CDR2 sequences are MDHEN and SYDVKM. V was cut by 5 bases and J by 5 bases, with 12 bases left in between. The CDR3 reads CASSPGQMNEKLFF. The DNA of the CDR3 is TGTGCCAGCAGTCCCGGACAGATGAATGAAAAACTGTTTTTT.

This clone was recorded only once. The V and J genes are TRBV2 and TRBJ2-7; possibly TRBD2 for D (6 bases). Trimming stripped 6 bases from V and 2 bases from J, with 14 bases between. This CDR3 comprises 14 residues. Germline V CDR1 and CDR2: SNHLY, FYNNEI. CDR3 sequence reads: CASRTDGSTYEQYF. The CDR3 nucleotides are TGTGCCAGCAGGACTGACGGGAGTACCTACGAGCAGTACTTC. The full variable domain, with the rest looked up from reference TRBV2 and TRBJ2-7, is EPEVTQTPSHQVTQMGQEVILRCVPISNHLYFYWYRQILGQKVEFLVSFYNNEISEKSEIFDDQFSVERPDGSNFTLKIRSTKLEDSAMYFCASRTDGSTYEQYFGPGTRLTVT.

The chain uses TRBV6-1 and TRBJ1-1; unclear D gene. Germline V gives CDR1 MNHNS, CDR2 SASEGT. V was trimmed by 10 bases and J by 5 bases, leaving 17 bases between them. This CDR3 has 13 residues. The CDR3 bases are TGTGCCATTACCGTGGAAGGGCTTACTGAAGCTTTCTTT. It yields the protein CAITVEGLTEAFF.

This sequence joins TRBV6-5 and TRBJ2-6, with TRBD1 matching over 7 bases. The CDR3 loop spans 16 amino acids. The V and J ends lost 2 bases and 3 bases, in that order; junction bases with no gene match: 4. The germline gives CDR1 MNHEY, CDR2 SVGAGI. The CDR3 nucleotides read TGTGCCAGCAGTTACAACAGGGGTGTTGGGGCCAACGTCCTGACTTTC. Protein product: CASSYNRGVGANVLTF.

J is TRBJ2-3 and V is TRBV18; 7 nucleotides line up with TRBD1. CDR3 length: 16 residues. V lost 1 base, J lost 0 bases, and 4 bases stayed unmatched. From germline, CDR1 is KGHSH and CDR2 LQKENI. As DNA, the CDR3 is TGTGCCAGCTCACCACGGGACAGTTCCAGCACAGATACGCAGTATTTT. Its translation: CASSPRDSSSTDTQYF.

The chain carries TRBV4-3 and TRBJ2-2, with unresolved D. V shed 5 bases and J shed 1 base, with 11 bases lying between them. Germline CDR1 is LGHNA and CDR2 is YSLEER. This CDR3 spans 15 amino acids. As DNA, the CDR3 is TGCGCCAGCAGCGCTCCAGCCGTGAACACCGGGGAGCTGTTTTTT. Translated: CASSAPAVNTGELFF.

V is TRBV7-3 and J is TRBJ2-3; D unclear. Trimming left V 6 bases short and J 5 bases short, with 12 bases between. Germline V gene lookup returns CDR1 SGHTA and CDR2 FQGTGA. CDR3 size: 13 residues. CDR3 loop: CASSRAPLDTQYF. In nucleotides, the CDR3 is TGTGCCAGCAGTCGGGCCCCCTTAGATACGCAGTATTTT.

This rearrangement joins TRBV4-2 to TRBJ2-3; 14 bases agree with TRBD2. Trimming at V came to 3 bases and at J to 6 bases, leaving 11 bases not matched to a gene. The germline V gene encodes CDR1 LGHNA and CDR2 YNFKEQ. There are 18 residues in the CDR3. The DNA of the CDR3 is TGTGCCAGCAGCCATGAAGGGGGACTAGCGGGAGAGGGTGATACGCAGTATTTT. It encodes CASSHEGGLAGEGDTQYF.